The sequence of this T cell receptor beta chain was determined in a study of identical twins. This CDR3 region has 13 residues. Trimming took 4 bases from V and 6 from J, leaving 15 bases between them. The germline CDR1 and CDR2 sequences are DFQATT and SNEGSKA (reference sequence). This clonotype was recorded many times. TCRdb reanalysed the 5' RACE reads using MiXCR and keeps one entry per CDR3 protein. Among roughly 260,000 distinct CDR3 sequences, about an eighth were seen once, and the ten largest hold around 8.3%. The V gene is TRBV20-1, the J gene TRBJ1-2, with TRBD1 as a possible D gene (6 bases). The sequence came from a woman between 18 and 29 years old in good health. What was sequenced was memory (CD45RO+) T cells sorted from blood. The CDR3: CSANKGGRDGYTF. The CDR3 DNA reads as TGCAGTGCTAACAAAGGGGGGAGGGATGGCTACACCTTC.